Listed below are T cell receptor beta chains from one sample, sequenced in a study of blood T cell repertoires in COVID-19. TCRdb keeps only in-frame clones here, not all; method: immunoSEQ multiplex PCR. Of some 330,000 clones in the sample, roughly 80% are singletons; the top ten hold about 4.9%. The sequenced sample consisted of PBMCs or T cells enriched from blood (not recorded which). These receptors all come from a woman aged 50 to 60 who had recovered from COVID-19. Both conserved end residues are part of each CDR3. The D gene is left open where the match is weak. Only part of the rows carry a size: once, few, many, or a class if the clone is expanded.

DNA,CDR3,V,size,J,D
TGTGCCAGCAGCCAAGATGGCGGGGGCCGTACGCAGTATTTT,CASSQDGGGRTQYF,TRBV3-1/TRBV3-2,-,TRBJ2-3,-
TGTGCCAGCAGGGAGGCCCTCAGTTGGACCCAGTACTTC,CASREALSWTQYF,TRBV3-1/TRBV3-2,-,TRBJ2-5,-
TGTGCCAGCAGTTTCAGGTCGACAGGGGGCGGGGAGACCCAGTACTTC,CASSFRSTGGGETQYF,TRBV27,-,TRBJ2-5,TRBD1
TGTGCCAGCACCCCATCCCTCGGGGGTTATGAGCAGTTCTTC,CASTPSLGGYEQFF,TRBV9,-,TRBJ2-1,-
TGTGCCAGCAGCTTGGGTGGGAGGCCGTATGGCTACACCTTC,CASSLGGRPYGYTF,TRBV7-9,-,TRBJ1-2,-
TGTGCCAGCAGACCGACAGGCAAAATGGCACCCCTCCACTTT,CASRPTGKMAPLHF,TRBV27,-,TRBJ1-6,-
TGTGCCAGCAGTCCGGGGCAGGGACTCGAGCAGTACTTC,CASSPGQGLEQYF,TRBV12-3/TRBV12-4,-,TRBJ2-7,-
TGTGCCATCTCCAGCGGTTACGAGCAGTACTTC,CAISSGYEQYF,TRBV10-3,-,TRBJ2-7,-
TGTGCCAGTAAACGCGGGGATAGTTTCAATCAGCCCCAGCATTTT,CASKRGDSFNQPQHF,TRBV19,-,TRBJ1-5,-
TGTGCCAGCAGTTACACAACTACAGCGGGTGAAGCTTTCTTT,CASSYTTTAGEAFF,TRBV6-2/TRBV6-3,-,TRBJ1-1,-
TGCGCCAGCAGCTCTAGCGGGAGGGCCCAACAAGAGCAGTTCTTC,CASSSSGRAQQEQFF,TRBV5-1,-,TRBJ2-1,TRBD2
TGTGCCAGCAGCCCAAGACAGGGGGCGCATAAACTGTTTTTT,CASSPRQGAHKLFF,TRBV9,-,TRBJ1-4,TRBD1
TGCAGCGCGACAGGGGAATGGAACACTGAAGCTTTCTTT,CSATGEWNTEAFF,TRBV29-1,-,TRBJ1-1,TRBD1
TGTGCTAGCAGCCCACGGCCTGGGGGGGAACCAGATACGCAGTATTTT,CASSPRPGGEPDTQYF,TRBV7-7,-,TRBJ2-3,TRBD2
TGTGCCAGCAGCCGCCCGGGGACAGGGGTCTTCGGCACTGAAGCTTTCTTT,CASSRPGTGVFGTEAFF,TRBV5-4,-,TRBJ1-1,TRBD1
TGTGCCAGCAGCCAAATACAGGGAACTTATGGCTACACCTTC,CASSQIQGTYGYTF,TRBV4-2,-,TRBJ1-2,-
TGCGCCAGCAGACATGAAGATGAGCAGTTCTTC,CASRHEDEQFF,TRBV5-1,-,TRBJ2-1,-
TGTGTCGCGGGGGGGGTAGGAACTGAAGCTTTCTTT,CVAGGVGTEAFF,TRBV3-1/TRBV3-2,-,TRBJ1-1,-
TGCGCCAGCAGACCTAAACCGGGACAAGTTGACTCCTACAATGAGCAGTTCTTC,CASRPKPGQVDSYNEQFF,TRBV5-1,-,TRBJ2-1,-
TGCGCCAGCAGCCAAGTCCGGCCGGGACAGGGGGGAAAACTGTTTTTT,CASSQVRPGQGGKLFF,TRBV4-1,-,TRBJ1-4,TRBD1
TGTGCCAGCAGTCAGGCCCTCTATGGCTACACCTTC,CASSQALYGYTF,TRBV3-1/TRBV3-2,once,TRBJ1-2,-
TGCGCCAGCAGCTTCACTACAGGGAATGAAAAACTGTTTTTT,CASSFTTGNEKLFF,TRBV5-1,-,TRBJ1-4,-
TGTGCCAGCAGTTACTCCGGGACAACTGCGGGTGGCTACACCTTC,CASSYSGTTAGGYTF,TRBV6-5,-,TRBJ1-2,-
TGCAGCGTTGACGGGACATTTACACCGAACACTGAAGCTTTCTTT,CSVDGTFTPNTEAFF,TRBV29-1,once,TRBJ1-1,-
TGTGCCAGCAGCTTCGTGGCTAGCGGGGTACAAGAGACCCAGTACTTC,CASSFVASGVQETQYF,TRBV5-5,-,TRBJ2-5,TRBD2
TGCGCCAGCAGCCCATCAGGGGGAGTAACCTACGAGCAGTACTTC,CASSPSGGVTYEQYF,TRBV5-1,-,TRBJ2-7,TRBD1
TGTGCCAGTAGTATAGAGGGCCCTGGAAACACCATATATTTT,CASSIEGPGNTIYF,TRBV19,-,TRBJ1-3,-
TGTGCCAGCAGCTTGCTGGGAGACTATGGCTACACCTTC,CASSLLGDYGYTF,TRBV5-5,-,TRBJ1-2,-
TGTGCCAGCACCAGGACAGGGACTAATGAAGCTTTCTTT,CASTRTGTNEAFF,TRBV6-5,-,TRBJ1-1,TRBD1
TGCGCCAGCAGCCAAGATTGGGGTACGACAGCTAACTATGGCTACACCTTC,CASSQDWGTTANYGYTF,TRBV4-3,-,TRBJ1-2,-
TGCGCCAGCAGCTTAATGCGGAAAGCGGGAGTGGAAGCTTTCTTT,CASSLMRKAGVEAFF,TRBV5-1,-,TRBJ1-1,-
TGTGCCAGCAGCTTCCATAACACTGAAGCTTTCTTT,CASSFHNTEAFF,TRBV7-8,-,TRBJ1-1,-
TGTGCCAGCAGCTTAGATACCGGGGAAGCTTTCTTT,CASSLDTGEAFF,TRBV7-9,-,TRBJ1-1,-
TGTGCCAGCAGTTTGGGGGGAATTGATGAAAAACTGTTTTTT,CASSLGGIDEKLFF,TRBV28,-,TRBJ1-4,-
TGTGCCAGCAGCCCCATGGGACAGGGCACAGATACGCAGTATTTT,CASSPMGQGTDTQYF,TRBV7-2,-,TRBJ2-3,TRBD1
TGCGCCAGCAGTCAACAGGGATTGAGCTCTGGGGCCAACGTCCTGACTTTC,CASSQQGLSSGANVLTF,TRBV5-1,-,TRBJ2-6,-
TGTGCCAGCACCGTCGGCCAGACTCTCTATGGCTACACCTTC,CASTVGQTLYGYTF,TRBV2,-,TRBJ1-2,-
TGTGCCAGCAGCCGGGACTCGACCTCCGGAGATACGCAGTATTTT,CASSRDSTSGDTQYF,TRBV2,-,TRBJ2-3,-
TGTGCCAGCAGTGTCGAACAGGGGGAGGGTGAAAAACTGTTTTTT,CASSVEQGEGEKLFF,TRBV9,-,TRBJ1-4,TRBD1
TGTGCCAGCAGCCACAGGGGTTATCAGCCCCAGCATTTT,CASSHRGYQPQHF,TRBV5-6,once,TRBJ1-5,TRBD1
TGTGCCAGTAGCCCAGGGCAGGGCCATGTTCAGCCCCAGCATTTT,CASSPGQGHVQPQHF,TRBV19,few,TRBJ1-5,-
TGTGCCAGCAGGCGCCGGGACAGGGATTTGTCTGGCTACACCTTC,CASRRRDRDLSGYTF,TRBV5-6,-,TRBJ1-2,TRBD1
TGTGCCAGCAGCCTTGGAGCCAACTATGGCTACACCTTC,CASSLGANYGYTF,TRBV12-3/TRBV12-4,-,TRBJ1-2,-
TGTGCCAGCAGCTTGGGCGGCGAGGCCTATGGCTACACCTTC,CASSLGGEAYGYTF,TRBV5-4,-,TRBJ1-2,-
TGCGCCAGCAGCCATTTCCGGTCAGGGAACACCACTGAAGCTTTCTTT,CASSHFRSGNTTEAFF,TRBV5-1,-,TRBJ1-1,-
TGTGCCAGCATGGGTGAACTACCGAATCGTGAGCAGTTCTTC,CASMGELPNREQFF,TRBV6-5,-,TRBJ2-1,-
TGTGCCAGCTCACCTTTTAGGACTAGCGGGAGCGTCACAGATACGCAGTATTTT,CASSPFRTSGSVTDTQYF,TRBV18,once,TRBJ2-3,TRBD2
TGTGCCAGCAGCTTAGGGGGCAGGGGCGTCTCTGGAAACACCATATATTTT,CASSLGGRGVSGNTIYF,TRBV7-6,-,TRBJ1-3,-
TGTGCCAGCAGAGGGGTCATGTCCTACGAGCAGTACTTC,CASRGVMSYEQYF,TRBV2,-,TRBJ2-7,-
TGTGCCATCAGTGAGGGACAGGGCTACGAGCAGTACTTC,CAISEGQGYEQYF,TRBV10-3,-,TRBJ2-7,TRBD1
TGTGCCAGCAGCTTAGGGACGAGACTAGCAGATACGCAGTATTTT,CASSLGTRLADTQYF,TRBV11-2,-,TRBJ2-3,-
TGTGCCTGGAGGACAAACAGGGGAGGTGGTTCACCCCTCCACTTT,CAWRTNRGGGSPLHF,TRBV30,few,TRBJ1-6,TRBD1
TGTGCCAGCAGCAAAGAATACAGGGGAGGATCACCCCTCCACTTT,CASSKEYRGGSPLHF,TRBV21-1,-,TRBJ1-6,-